The entry below describes one T cell receptor beta chain. The record originates from a study of technical replicates of blood from a few donors. Repertoires were generated with immunoSEQ multiplex PCR, while TCRdb's copy carries only in-frame clones and drops some. The sample carries about 56,000 clones, 80% to 95% recorded once. There are 13 residues in the CDR3. V dropped 5 bases and J dropped 7 bases, with 13 bases sitting between them. Germline-derived CDR1 and CDR2 are SGHVS and FQNEAQ. The sequence derives from a human donor in good health. Some clones in this sample may be carry-over from other donors' samples. Sequencing used PBMCs. The chain couples TRBV7-8 to TRBJ2-3; D call uncertain. CDR3: CASSPGPVNTQYF. The CDR3 region has the DNA TGTGCCAGCAGCCCCGGTCCGGTCAATACGCAGTATTTT.